This record covers a single T cell receptor beta chain. Its antigen is still unknown. Oncomine TCR Beta short-read sequencing was applied to DNA from cultured CD4+ T cells. TCRdb analysed the PCR reads with MiXCR anew, one entry per CDR3 protein. The repertoire has about 18,000 distinct CDR3 sequences, about two thirds of them found once; the top ten carry about 5.5%. Germline V gene sequence: CDR1 MGHDK, CDR2 SYGVNS. With 6 bases clipped from V and 6 bases from J, the junction kept 8 bases outside the gene matches. This CDR3 region has 15 residues. The sample's treatment: roughly 10-day PBMC culture with coronavirus spike peptide pools or control peptides (ViraFEST assay). This record belongs to a study of vaccination and CD4 T cells after COVID-19. As for the study in general: Cultures acting as controls obtained a CEFX pool, an HIV-1 Nef pool, or no peptide.

Sequencing was performed on CD4+ T cells from blood, cultured in vitro. This clonotype originated in a human donor who had recovered from COVID-19. The chain uses TRBV25-1 and TRBJ2-2; 9 bases line up with TRBD1. The CDR3 is CASRPDRGGSGELFF. The CDR3 bases are TGTGCCAGCAGACCGGACAGGGGAGGGTCCGGGGAGCTGTTTTTT.